These T cell receptor beta chains were read from a single sample in a study of identical twins. TCRdb recomputed calls from the 5' RACE reads with MiXCR, one row per CDR3 protein. This table has 600,000 to 850,000 distinct CDR3 sequences, around a sixth appearing once. These records were also assigned to another study, of T cells expressing NK-cell markers.

The sample taken for sequencing was PBMCs. These receptors originate from a woman aged 18 to 35 in good health. Both conserved end residues are part of each CDR3. The order of the fields is V gene, clone size, D gene, J gene, CDR3 DNA, CDR3 protein. The D gene is left open where the match is weak. Clone size is not always given. Where it is, it says once, few, many or a class for expanded clones.

>TRBV29-1|.|TRBD2|TRBJ2-1
TGCAGCGTTGAAGAAGGGATACTAGCGGGAGACAATGAGCAGTTCTTC
CSVEEGILAGDNEQFF
>TRBV6-5|few|.|TRBJ1-1
TGTGCCAGCAGTTACTCGAGCCCCAGAGCTGAAGCTTTCTTT
CASSYSSPRAEAFF
>TRBV6-1|few|.|TRBJ2-7
TGTGCCAGCAGCCCTTCTCCGGGGCCCCGTGACGAGCAGTACTTC
CASSPSPGPRDEQYF
>TRBV20-1|.|.|TRBJ2-4
TGCAGTGCTAGATCCGCCTTGGCGAACATTCAGTACTTC
CSARSALANIQYF
>TRBV20-1|few|.|TRBJ2-4
TGCAGTGCTATCCCCAGGGGTAGAGGCGACATTCAGTACTTC
CSAIPRGRGDIQYF
>TRBV7-9|.|TRBD2|TRBJ2-1
TGTGCCAGCAGCCCCCCACTAGCGGGAGTTAATTACAATGAGCAGTTCTTC
CASSPPLAGVNYNEQFF
>TRBV12-3/TRBV12-4|.|TRBD1|TRBJ2-7
TGTGCCAGCAGGGGACAGGGTTCCTACGAGCAGTACTTC
CASRGQGSYEQYF
>TRBV6-5|.|.|TRBJ1-2
TGTGCCAGCAGACGACAAGCTAACTATGGCTACACCTTC
CASRRQANYGYTF
>TRBV5-5|few|.|TRBJ1-2
TGTGCCAGCAGGATCCGGGCAGCTAACTATGGCTACACCTTC
CASRIRAANYGYTF
>TRBV20-1|few|.|TRBJ1-1
TGCAGTGTCCTGTCGGCTGAAGCTTTCTTT
CSVLSAEAFF
>TRBV27|few|.|TRBJ2-3
TGTGCCAGCACCTCATGGGGGAGAGGGACAGATACGCAGTATTTT
CASTSWGRGTDTQYF
>TRBV12-3/TRBV12-4|.|.|TRBJ2-7
TGTGCCAGCTCGTACTCCGGGCGACCCTACGAGCAGTACTTC
CASSYSGRPYEQYF
>TRBV29-1|.|TRBD2|TRBJ2-7
TGCAGCGTTTCTAGCGGGAGATACGAGCAGTACTTC
CSVSSGRYEQYF
>TRBV18|few|.|TRBJ2-1
TGTGCCAGCTCACCGCGGGGAGATAGCTCCTACAATGAGCAGTTCTTC
CASSPRGDSSYNEQFF
>TRBV29-1|.|TRBD2|TRBJ2-1
TGCAGCCACAATAGCGGGAGGCTAAACAATGAGCAGTTCTTC
CSHNSGRLNNEQFF
>TRBV5-1|few|.|TRBJ2-3
TGCGCCAGCAGCTTGGATCCGCGAGATACGCAGTATTTT
CASSLDPRDTQYF
>TRBV7-2|few|.|TRBJ2-7
TGTGCCAGCAGCTTAGGGGCCGGGAACGGCGAGCAGTACTTC
CASSLGAGNGEQYF
>TRBV25-1|few|.|TRBJ2-7
TGTGCCAGCAGTGAATGGTCCAGCTACGAGCAGTACTTC
CASSEWSSYEQYF
>TRBV6-1|.|TRBD2|TRBJ2-7
TGTGCCAGCAGTGAAGAACTAGCGGGACTCTCCTACGAGCAGTACTTC
CASSEELAGLSYEQYF
>TRBV12-3/TRBV12-4|few|.|TRBJ2-1
TGTGCCAGCAGTTTGTTGGGGAGAGATGAGCAGTTCTTC
CASSLLGRDEQFF
>TRBV6-1|.|TRBD1|TRBJ2-7
TGTGCCAGCAGCCTAACAGGGGTACTCTCCTACGAGCAGTACTTC
CASSLTGVLSYEQYF
>TRBV2|.|.|TRBJ2-1
TGTGCCAGCAGTGTATTGGTACAGGGTGTAAGCAATGAGCAGTTCTTC
CASSVLVQGVSNEQFF
>TRBV15|.|.|TRBJ2-2
TGTGCCACCAGCAGCTTCCCAGGGGAGAAGGTGACCGGGGAGCTGTTTTTT
CATSSFPGEKVTGELFF
>TRBV20-1|.|TRBD2|TRBJ2-1
TGCAGTGCTAGGGGGCTAGCGGGGAGTTACAATGAGCAGTTCTTC
CSARGLAGSYNEQFF
>TRBV12-3/TRBV12-4|.|.|TRBJ2-7
TGTGCCAGCAGTAGGGGACCTAGGGGGGAGCAGTACTTC
CASSRGPRGEQYF
>TRBV7-7|few|.|TRBJ2-7
TGTGCTAGCAGCCCCTCCGACGGCCCCTACGAGCAGTACTTC
CASSPSDGPYEQYF
>TRBV12-3/TRBV12-4|.|.|TRBJ1-6
TGTGCCAGCAGCTGGGGACGCGGCGGTTCACCCCTCCACTTT
CASSWGRGGSPLHF
>TRBV7-9|few|.|TRBJ2-7
TGTGCCAGCAGCTTTCCAGGGCGATACGAGCAGTACTTC
CASSFPGRYEQYF
>TRBV2|few|.|TRBJ2-2
TGTGCCAGCAGGCCCAGGACAGCCCACACCGGGGAGCTGTTTTTT
CASRPRTAHTGELFF
>TRBV6-1|.|.|TRBJ2-4
TGTGCCAGCACCTACCTAGGGGGGAGTAGAAACATTCAGTACTTC
CASTYLGGSRNIQYF
>TRBV7-9|few|.|TRBJ2-1
TGTGCCAGCGCCGAGTATGGTTCCAATGAGCAGTTCTTC
CASAEYGSNEQFF
>TRBV20-1|few|.|TRBJ1-1
TGCAGTGCTCTGACAGACCTCGGTGAAGCTTTCTTT
CSALTDLGEAFF
>TRBV12-3/TRBV12-4|few|.|TRBJ2-3
TGTGCCAGCAGACCGAGGGGGGCAGATACGCAGTATTTT
CASRPRGADTQYF
>TRBV20-1|few|.|TRBJ2-1
TGCAGTGCTAATTCCGCCATCTCCTACAATGAGCAGTTCTTC
CSANSAISYNEQFF
>TRBV23-1|.|.|TRBJ2-7
TGCGCCAGCAGTATGAGGCTCAGGGCCTCCTACGAGCAGTACTTC
CASSMRLRASYEQYF
>TRBV21-1|.|.|TRBJ2-4
TGTGCCAGCAGCAATCCGCGACAGAGTTTACTAGCCAAAAACATTCAGTACTTC
CASSNPRQSLLAKNIQYF
>TRBV9|.|TRBD1|TRBJ2-2
TGTGCCAGCAGCGTATATTTTGGGACAGGGGTCACCGGGGAGCTGTTTTTT
CASSVYFGTGVTGELFF
>TRBV19|.|.|TRBJ1-5
TGTGCCAGTAGTATTTGGGGGAAGCAGCCCCAGCATTTT
CASSIWGKQPQHF
>TRBV20-1|.|TRBD2|TRBJ2-1
TGCAGTGCTGGTAGCGGGGGGTACAATGAGCAGTTCTTC
CSAGSGGYNEQFF
>TRBV7-9|.|TRBD1|TRBJ2-1
TGTGCCAGCAGCTCGGCCGCAGGGGGCTACAATGAGCAGTTCTTC
CASSSAAGGYNEQFF
>TRBV15|few|TRBD2|TRBJ2-3
TGTGCCACCAGCAGATGGACTAGCGGGGGGGCGAATACGCAGTATTTT
CATSRWTSGGANTQYF
>TRBV20-1|.|.|TRBJ2-1
TGCAGTGCTAGAGAGCGGAACGTTGAGCAGTTCTTC
CSARERNVEQFF
>TRBV5-5|many|.|TRBJ2-1
TGTGCCAGCAGCCGCCTATCCAATGAGCAGTTCTTC
CASSRLSNEQFF
>TRBV5-6|.|TRBD1|TRBJ2-7
TGTGCCAGCAGTAAGCCGGGACAGGGGATCTACGAGCAGTACTTC
CASSKPGQGIYEQYF
>TRBV7-9|few|TRBD2|TRBJ2-7
TGTGCCGGAGAGCGGGAGATAACCTACGAGCAGTACTTC
CAGEREITYEQYF
>TRBV6-1|few|.|TRBJ2-5
TGTGCCAGCAGGGACAGACCGTACCAAGAGACCCAGTACTTC
CASRDRPYQETQYF
>TRBV7-8|.|.|TRBJ2-1
TGTGCCAGCAGCTCTAGGGGTCGTTACAATGAGCAGTTCTTC
CASSSRGRYNEQFF
>TRBV20-1|.|TRBD1|TRBJ1-5
TGCAGTGCTAGAGACGCCAGGACAGGGGGCAGCAATCAGCCCCAGCATTTT
CSARDARTGGSNQPQHF
>TRBV5-6|.|.|TRBJ1-3
TGTGCCAGCAGCGCAGAATCAGGGAGACTGACTGGAAACACCATATATTTT
CASSAESGRLTGNTIYF
>TRBV12-3/TRBV12-4|many|.|TRBJ1-1
TGTGCCAGCAGCCTGCCGGGCCTAAACACTGAAGCTTTCTTT
CASSLPGLNTEAFF
>TRBV2|.|TRBD1|TRBJ2-1
TGTGCCAGCCTCCAGGGACAGGGTGTGAATGAGCAGTTCTTC
CASLQGQGVNEQFF
>TRBV29-1|.|TRBD2|TRBJ2-1
TGCAGCGTCGCCACTCTCGCGGGGGACAATGAGCAGTTCTTC
CSVATLAGDNEQFF
>TRBV25-1|few|.|TRBJ2-1
TGTGCCAGCAGTGCAGGGGTCTCGGACAATGAGCAGTTCTTC
CASSAGVSDNEQFF
>TRBV19|once|.|TRBJ2-1
TGTGCCAGTAGCGGGAGTGCCTCCTACAATGAGCAGTTCTTC
CASSGSASYNEQFF
>TRBV12-3/TRBV12-4|.|.|TRBJ1-1
TGTGCCAGCAGTTTACCGCGGGACGGCATGAACACTGAAGCTTTCTTT
CASSLPRDGMNTEAFF
>TRBV12-5|.|TRBD2|TRBJ2-3
TGTGCTAGTGGTTTGCATCGACTAGCGGGAGTAGCAGATACGCAGTATTTT
CASGLHRLAGVADTQYF
>TRBV19|.|.|TRBJ2-1
TGTGCCAGTAGTCAACCCCGGGGCTCGCCGTTCTTC
CASSQPRGSPFF
>TRBV5-6|many|TRBD2|TRBJ2-1
TGTGCCAGCAGCGGGGGACTAGCGGGAGGAGAGCAGTTCTTC
CASSGGLAGGEQFF
>TRBV5-5|.|TRBD2|TRBJ2-2
TGTGCCAGCAGCTTGGATGGGGGGGCGAACACCGGGGAGCTGTTTTTT
CASSLDGGANTGELFF
>TRBV6-1|few|.|TRBJ2-7
TGTGCCCTAGGGGGCGAGCAGTACTTC
CALGGEQYF